The source of this T cell receptor beta chain is a study of cytomegalovirus exposure and HLA in healthy donors. The donors were healthy bone marrow donors. Primers for the PCR totalled 60 Vbeta and 13 Jbeta. Profiled with immunoSEQ multiplex PCR; TCRdb holds only in-frame clones, not every one. This table holds around 150,000 clones, around 80% found once. Trimming stripped 5 bases from V and 2 bases from J, with 16 bases between. The germline V gene encodes CDR1 MNHEY and CDR2 SMNVEV (reference sequence). The CDR3 covers 15 residues. Regarding the study as a whole: The study designated fewer than 200 TCR beta chains cytomegalovirus-associated. In the analysis, some V segments, TRBV6-2 and TRBV6-3 included, were excluded as indistinguishable. Later on, an analysis showed TCR association rates differing by HLA locus, with DRB1 the most and HLA-C the fewest.

This clone has a single count. Its antigen is still unknown. The genes are TRBV27 and TRBJ2-7; TRBD1 is a possible D gene (5 bases). The sequence was obtained from a man between 40 and 49 years old in good health and CMV-seronegative. The sequencing sample was made of PBMCs. The CDR3 coding sequence is TGTGCCAGCAGTGCCTTCCAGGGAATCCCCTACGAGCAGTACTTC. Translating gives CASSAFQGIPYEQYF.